Detailed here is one TCR beta chain. CD45RO-negative CD8 cells positively selected for CCR7 made up the naive population, which excluded terminally differentiated effector memory CD45RA+ cells. The CDR3 loop spans 16 amino acids. Trimming took off 4 bases at V and 1 base at J, with 13 bases between the two ends. CDR1 and CDR2 (germline): LNHDA, SQIVND (reference sequence). This entry is derived from a study of shared clonotypes between healthy human individuals. TCRdb keeps only in-frame clones here, not all; method: immunoSEQ multiplex PCR. Among around 2,000,000 clones listed, just under 95% were seen once.

The rearrangement joins TRBV19 to TRBJ2-2; D is tentatively TRBD1 or TRBD2 (5 bases each). The specimen was naive CD8+ T cells sorted from blood. The clonotype originates from a man aged 18 to 29 in good health. CDR3: CASSNHAGRNTGELFF. The CDR3 DNA sequence: TGTGCCAGTAGTAATCATGCAGGGAGGAACACCGGGGAGCTGTTTTTT.